These 9 T cell receptor beta chains came from one sample sequenced in a study of cytomegalovirus exposure and HLA in healthy donors. PCR was performed using 60 Vbeta and 13 Jbeta primers. Clones were sequenced by immunoSEQ multiplex PCR, and TCRdb holds only the in-frame ones, with some missing. This sample yields 95,000 to 150,000 clones, of which less than 80% are seen a single time; 3% to 5% belongs to the top ten. The sample consisted of PBMCs. Receptors originate from a man aged 35 to 55 in good health and CMV-seropositive.

The V and J genes are TRBV28 and TRBJ2-2, with 7 nucleotides matching TRBD2. The length of the CDR3 is 15 residues. Trimming at V came to 6 bases and at J to 5 bases, leaving 9 bases not matched to a gene. Germline-derived CDR1 and CDR2 are MDHEN and SYDVKM. In DNA form, the CDR3 reads TGTGCCAGCAGCCTCTGGCAGGGAGGGACCGGGGAGCTGTTTTTT. Its translation: CASSLWQGGTGELFF. Supplemented by reference TRBV28 and TRBJ2-2, the full variable domain reads DVKVTQSSRYLVKRTGEKVFLECVQDMDHENMFWYRQDPGLGLRLIYFSYDVKMKEKGDIPEGYSVSREKKERFSLILESASTNQTSMYLCASSLWQGGTGELFFGEGSRLTVL.

The chain joins TRBV7-2 to TRBJ1-2; D possibly corresponds to TRBD1 (5 bases). CDR3 length: 14 amino acids. The germline V gene has CDR1 SGHTA and CDR2 FQGNSA. The V end was cut by 1 base, the J end by 4 bases, with 10 bases between. CDR3 amino acids: CASSLVFTGYGYTF. The DNA of the CDR3 is TGTGCCAGCAGCTTAGTCTTCACAGGCTATGGCTACACCTTC. The full variable domain, its missing parts supplied by reference TRBV7-2 and TRBJ1-2, is GAGVSQSPSNKVTEKGKDVELRCDPISGHTALYWYRQSLGQGLEFLIYFQGNSAPDKSGLPSDRFSAERTGGSVSTLTIQRTQQEDSAVYLCASSLVFTGYGYTFGSGTRLTVV.

This chain links TRBV11-2 with TRBJ2-1; 7 positions match TRBD2. This CDR3 is built from 15 residues. Germline lookup yields CDR1 SGHAT and CDR2 FQNNGV. Trimming removed 3 bases from V and 4 bases from J; junction bases left unmatched: 6. Here the CDR3 reads CASSFSSGVYNEQFF. CDR3 coding DNA: TGTGCCAGCAGCTTTTCTAGCGGAGTTTACAATGAGCAGTTCTTC. The entire variable domain, with the rest obtained from reference TRBV11-2 and TRBJ2-1, is as follows: EAGVAQSPRYKIIEKRQSVAFWCNPISGHATLYWYQQILGQGPKLLIQFQNNGVVDDSQLPKDRFSAERLKGVDSTLKIQPAKLEDSAVYLCASSFSSGVYNEQFFGPGTRLTVL.

The V call is TRBV30, the J call TRBJ2-7; the D gene is possibly TRBD2 (5 bases). Germline assignment: CDR1 GTSNPN and CDR2 SVGIG (reference sequence). The CDR3 runs to 11 residues. The V end was cut by 3 bases, the J end by 6 bases, with 9 bases between. The CDR3 region is CAWSQDSEQYF. CDR3 nucleotide sequence: TGTGCCTGGAGCCAGGACTCCGAGCAGTACTTC. The entire variable domain, with the rest obtained from reference TRBV30 and TRBJ2-7, is as follows: SQTIHQWPATLVQPVGSPLSLECTVEGTSNPNLYWYRQAAGRGLQLLFYSVGIGQISSEVPQNLSASRPQDRQFILSSKKLLLSDSGFYLCAWSQDSEQYFGPGTRLTVT.

The chain has TRBV7-2 and TRBJ1-2; tentatively, D is TRBD1 (5 bases). Trimming cost V 4 bases and J 3 bases, with 12 bases left between them. Germline CDR1 reads SGHTA; CDR2 reads FQGNSA. This CDR3 has 14 residues. CDR3 residues: CASSSSGSHYGYTF. The CDR3 DNA sequence: TGTGCCAGCAGCTCCTCAGGGTCTCACTATGGCTACACCTTC.

This sequence joins TRBV20-1 and TRBJ2-7; D is unresolved. CDR1 and CDR2 from the germline V gene are DFQATT and SNEGSKA (reference sequence). The length of the CDR3 is 10 residues. Trimming stripped 2 bases from V and 4 bases from J, with 3 bases between. The CDR3 protein is CSARSYEQYF. Written as DNA, the CDR3 is TGCAGTGCTAGATCGTACGAGCAGTACTTC.

This clone was observed a single time. The V gene is TRBV27, the J gene TRBJ2-3; 9 bases are a match to TRBD2. J gave up 6 bases and V 0 bases, and 4 bases lay outside the gene matches. CDR3 size: 15 residues. The germline V gene encodes CDR1 MNHEY and CDR2 SMNVEV (reference sequence). CDR3 region: CASSLSSGGWDTQYF. The CDR3 DNA reads as TGTGCCAGCAGTTTATCTAGCGGGGGTTGGGATACGCAGTATTTT.

The J gene is TRBJ2-2, the V gene TRBV2; 8 positions agree with TRBD2. The CDR3 length is 17 residues. Germline CDR1 is SNHLY and CDR2 is FYNNEI. The J segment lost 1 base and the V segment lost 2 bases, leaving 6 bases of the junction unmatched. The CDR3 spells CASSERGLAGNTGELFF. The CDR3 coding sequence is TGTGCCAGCAGTGAAAGGGGCCTAGCGGGGAACACCGGGGAGCTGTTTTTT.

V and J are TRBV9 and TRBJ2-3; 10 nucleotides line up with TRBD2. V dropped 0 bases and J dropped 6; count of bases not matched to a gene: 10. This CDR3 has 17 residues. Looked up from germline, CDR1 is SGDLS and CDR2 is YYNGEE. The CDR3 bases are TGTGCCAGCAGCGTAGGGACTAGCGGTCTTCTTTGGGATACGCAGTATTTT. Translation gives CASSVGTSGLLWDTQYF.